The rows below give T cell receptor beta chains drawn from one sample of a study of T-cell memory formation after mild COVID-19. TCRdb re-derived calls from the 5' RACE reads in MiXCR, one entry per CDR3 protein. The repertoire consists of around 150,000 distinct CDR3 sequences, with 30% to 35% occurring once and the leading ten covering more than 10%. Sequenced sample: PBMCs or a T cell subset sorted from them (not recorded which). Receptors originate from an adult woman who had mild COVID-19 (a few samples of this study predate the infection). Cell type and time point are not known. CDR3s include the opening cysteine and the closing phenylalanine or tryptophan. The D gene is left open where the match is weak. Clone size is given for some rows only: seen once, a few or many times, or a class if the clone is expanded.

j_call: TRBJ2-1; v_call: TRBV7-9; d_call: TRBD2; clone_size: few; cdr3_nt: TGTGCCAGCAGCTGGACTAGTGGTGAGCAGTTCTTC; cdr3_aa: CASSWTSGEQFF
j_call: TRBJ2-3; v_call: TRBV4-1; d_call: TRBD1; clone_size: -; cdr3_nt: TGCGCCAGCAGCCAAGATCCTCCCGGGACAGGGGGCGCTACAGATACGCAGTATTTT; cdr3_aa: CASSQDPPGTGGATDTQYF
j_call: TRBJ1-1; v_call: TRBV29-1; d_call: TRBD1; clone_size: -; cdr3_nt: TGCAGCGTCTCCGGGATACAGGGGGGGGCTGAAGCTTTCTTT; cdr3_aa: CSVSGIQGGAEAFF
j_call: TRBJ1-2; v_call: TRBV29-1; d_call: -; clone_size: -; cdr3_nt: TGCAGCGTTGAGTCTGGCAAGACTGGTGGCTACACCTTC; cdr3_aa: CSVESGKTGGYTF
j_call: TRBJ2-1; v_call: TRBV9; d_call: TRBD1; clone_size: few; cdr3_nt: TGTGCCAGCAGCGCCGGGACAGGGTCCAATGAGCAGTTCTTC; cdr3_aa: CASSAGTGSNEQFF
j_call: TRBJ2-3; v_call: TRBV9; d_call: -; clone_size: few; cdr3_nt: TGTGCCAGCAGCGTAGGAGGCGCCGGGTGGGGCACAGATACGCAGTATTTT; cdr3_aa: CASSVGGAGWGTDTQYF
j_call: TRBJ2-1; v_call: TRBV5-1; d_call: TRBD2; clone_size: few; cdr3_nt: TGCGCCAGCAGCTTGCTGCCCCCGGGACTAAGCTACAATGAGCAGTTCTTC; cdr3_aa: CASSLLPPGLSYNEQFF
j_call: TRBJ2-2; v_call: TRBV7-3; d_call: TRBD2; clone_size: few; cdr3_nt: TGTGCCAGCAGCTCTGTTCCGGGGGGCACCGGGGAGCTGTTTTTT; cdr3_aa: CASSSVPGGTGELFF
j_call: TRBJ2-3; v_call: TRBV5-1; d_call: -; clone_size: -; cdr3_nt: TGCGCCAGCAGCGTCAAGGGTACAGATACGCAGTATTTT; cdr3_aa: CASSVKGTDTQYF
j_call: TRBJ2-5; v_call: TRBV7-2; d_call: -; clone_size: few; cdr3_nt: TGTGCCAGCAGCTTAGCAGGCAGGCAAGAGACCCAGTACTTC; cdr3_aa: CASSLAGRQETQYF
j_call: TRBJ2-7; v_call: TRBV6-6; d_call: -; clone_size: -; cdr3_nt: TGTGCCAGCAGCTCTTACGAGGGGCGGGGATTCCTCTCCTACGAGCAGTACTTC; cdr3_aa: CASSSYEGRGFLSYEQYF
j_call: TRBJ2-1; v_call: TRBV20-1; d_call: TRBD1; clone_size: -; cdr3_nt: TGCAGTGTCGTCAGGGGGCTTGACTACAATGAGCAGTTCTTC; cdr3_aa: CSVVRGLDYNEQFF
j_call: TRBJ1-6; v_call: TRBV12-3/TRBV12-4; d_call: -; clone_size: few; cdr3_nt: TGTGCCAGCATCCTGGGGGGGTATAATTCACCCCTCCACTTT; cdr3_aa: CASILGGYNSPLHF
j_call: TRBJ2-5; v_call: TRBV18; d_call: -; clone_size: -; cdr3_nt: TGTGCCAGCTCACCAGGAGGGTCTCGAGAGACCCAGTACTTC; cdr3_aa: CASSPGGSRETQYF
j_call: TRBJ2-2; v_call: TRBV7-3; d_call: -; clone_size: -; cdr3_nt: TGTGCCAGCAGCCTACAACAGGGCCAACTGTTTTTT; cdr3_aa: CASSLQQGQLFF
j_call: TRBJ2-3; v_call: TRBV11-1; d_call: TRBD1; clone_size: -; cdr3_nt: TGTGCCTCCGCCGCAGGGGGAAGCACAGATACGCAGTATTTT; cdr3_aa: CASAAGGSTDTQYF
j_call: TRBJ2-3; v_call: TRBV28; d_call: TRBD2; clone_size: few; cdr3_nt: TGTGCCAGCAGTCCCACAGGACTAGCGGGCCTGGTCGATACGCAGTATTTT; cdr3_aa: CASSPTGLAGLVDTQYF
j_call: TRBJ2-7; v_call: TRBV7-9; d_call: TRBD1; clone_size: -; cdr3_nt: TGTGCCAGCAGCTTCGCCGCCGGGACAGGGGGCTCCGAGCAGTACTTC; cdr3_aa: CASSFAAGTGGSEQYF
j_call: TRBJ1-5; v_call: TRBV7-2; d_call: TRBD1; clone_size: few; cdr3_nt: TGTGCCAGCAGCTGGGGACAGAGCAATCAGCCCCAGCATTTT; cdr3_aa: CASSWGQSNQPQHF
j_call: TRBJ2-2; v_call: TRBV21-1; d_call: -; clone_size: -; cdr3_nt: TGTGCCAGCAGCGAAAGCGGCGGGACCGGGGAGCTGTTTTTT; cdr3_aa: CASSESGGTGELFF
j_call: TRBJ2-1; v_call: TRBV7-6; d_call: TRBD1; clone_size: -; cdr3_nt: TGTGCCAGCAGCATGGTGCAGGGGGCGAATGAGCAGTTCTTC; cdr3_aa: CASSMVQGANEQFF
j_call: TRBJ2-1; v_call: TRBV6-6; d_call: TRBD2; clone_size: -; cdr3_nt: TGTGCCAGCAGAAGCGGGGGGGCCCAGAATGAGCAGTTCTTC; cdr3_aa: CASRSGGAQNEQFF
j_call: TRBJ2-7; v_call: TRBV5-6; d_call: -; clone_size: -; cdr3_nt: TGTGCCAGCAGCTTGGGAACATTCTGGAACTTC; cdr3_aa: CASSLGTFWNF
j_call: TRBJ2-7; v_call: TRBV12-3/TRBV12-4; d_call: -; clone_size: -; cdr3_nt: TGTGCCAGCAGTTTGATGGGCAGTACCTACGAGCAGTACTTC; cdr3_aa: CASSLMGSTYEQYF
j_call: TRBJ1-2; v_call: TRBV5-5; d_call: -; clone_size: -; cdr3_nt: TGTGCCAGCAGTAAGGACGGAAACTATGGCTACACCTTC; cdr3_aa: CASSKDGNYGYTF
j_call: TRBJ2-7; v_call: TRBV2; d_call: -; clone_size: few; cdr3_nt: TGTGCCAGCAGTAGACAGGCGCGGCAGTACTTC; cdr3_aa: CASSRQARQYF
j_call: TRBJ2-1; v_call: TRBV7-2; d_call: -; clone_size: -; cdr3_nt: TGTGCCAGCAGCGCATCCGCTTTACAACAGTTCTTC; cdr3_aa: CASSASALQQFF
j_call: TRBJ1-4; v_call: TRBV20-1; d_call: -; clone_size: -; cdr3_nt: TGCAGTGCTAGAGTCAGTTCGAATGAAAAACTGTTTTTT; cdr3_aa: CSARVSSNEKLFF
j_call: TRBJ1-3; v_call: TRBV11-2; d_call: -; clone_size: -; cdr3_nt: TGTGCCAGCAGCTTACGATACTCTGGAAACACCATATATTTT; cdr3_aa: CASSLRYSGNTIYF
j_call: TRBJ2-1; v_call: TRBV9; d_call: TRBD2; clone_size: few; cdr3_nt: TGTGCCAGCAGTCAAACTAGCGGGAGAATCAATGAGCAGTTCTTC; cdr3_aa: CASSQTSGRINEQFF
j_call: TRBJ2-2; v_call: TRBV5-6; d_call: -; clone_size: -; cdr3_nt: TGTGCCAGCAGCCCGACTAGAAACACCGGGGAGCTGTTTTTT; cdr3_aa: CASSPTRNTGELFF
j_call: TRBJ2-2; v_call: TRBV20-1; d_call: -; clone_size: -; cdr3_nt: TGCAGTGCTAGAGTTAAAGGAGTGAACACCGGGGAGCTGTTTTTT; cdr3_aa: CSARVKGVNTGELFF
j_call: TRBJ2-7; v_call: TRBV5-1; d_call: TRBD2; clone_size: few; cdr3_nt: TGCGCCAGCAGCTTAATGTCACAGGCGGGGGTCGAGCAGTACTTC; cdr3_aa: CASSLMSQAGVEQYF